These T cell receptor beta chains were read from a single sample in a study of blood T cell repertoires in COVID-19. TCRdb's copy holds only in-frame clones and misses some; the assay was immunoSEQ multiplex PCR. The sample lists approximately 160,000 clones; 80% to 85% were seen once. Material: PBMCs or T cells enriched from blood (not recorded which). The receptors were sampled from a woman aged 45-65 years who had recovered from COVID-19. CDR3s include the opening cysteine and the closing phenylalanine or tryptophan. Fields, in order: CDR3 length, clone size, J gene, D gene, V gene, CDR3 DNA, CDR3 protein. The D gene is left open where the match is weak. Rows give clone size only sometimes, using once, few, many, or a class for an expanded clone.

15 . TRBJ1-3 TRBD1 TRBV19 TGTGCCAGTAGTACCCGCACAGGGGTTGGAAACACCATATATTTT CASSTRTGVGNTIYF
13 . TRBJ1-6 . TRBV9 TGTGCCAGCAGCGTAGGGCTGGATTCACCCCTCCACTTT CASSVGLDSPLHF
14 . TRBJ1-1 . TRBV18 TGTGCCAGCTCACCGCAGGGATTGGGTACTGAAGCTTTCTTT CASSPQGLGTEAFF
16 . TRBJ2-7 TRBD2 TRBV4-2 TGTGCCAGCAGCCAAGACCTAGCGGCGCGAGGCTACGAGCAGTACTTC CASSQDLAARGYEQYF
15 . TRBJ1-6 . TRBV7-9 TGTGCCAGCGTCTATACGACAGCAGTAGGTTCACCCCTCCACTTT CASVYTTAVGSPLHF
18 . TRBJ2-6 TRBD2 TRBV9 TGTGCCAGCAGCCTCACCCTAGCGGACCTTTCTGGGGCCAACGTCCTGACTTTC CASSLTLADLSGANVLTF
15 . TRBJ1-1 . TRBV7-9 TGTGCCAGCAGCTTGACTGGGGCGCAGAACACTGAAGCTTTCTTT CASSLTGAQNTEAFF
14 once TRBJ1-4 . TRBV4-1 TGCGCCAGCAGCCAAGGTATCGGGGATGAAAAACTGTTTTTT CASSQGIGDEKLFF
15 . TRBJ1-4 TRBD1 TRBV2 TGTGCCAGCAGGTTCTCCGGGACAGAGAATGAAAAACTGTTTTTT CASRFSGTENEKLFF
12 . TRBJ2-5 TRBD2 TRBV2 TGTGCCAGCAATCGGGGGGAAGAGACCCAGTACTTC CASNRGEETQYF
14 . TRBJ1-1 TRBD1 TRBV7-6 TGTGCCAGCAGCCGACAGGGGAGGGACACTGAAGCTTTCTTT CASSRQGRDTEAFF
15 . TRBJ2-1 TRBD1 TRBV7-2 TGTGCCAGCAGCTTATTCGCGACAGGGCAGAATGAGCAGTTCTTC CASSLFATGQNEQFF
16 . TRBJ1-6 . TRBV7-2 TGTGCCAGCAGCTTAAAACCAGGACAGTATAATTCACCCCTCCACTTT CASSLKPGQYNSPLHF
14 . TRBJ1-1 TRBD1 TRBV19 TGTGCCAGTAGTACAGACAGGGCAGGCACTGAAGCTTTCTTT CASSTDRAGTEAFF
14 . TRBJ2-3 . TRBV10-3 TGTGCCATCACGGCGGGAAGGGGCACAGATACGCAGTATTTT CAITAGRGTDTQYF
15 . TRBJ1-1 . TRBV29-1 TGCAGCGTTGGGGGTTTCGGGAGGGCGAACACTGAAGCTTTCTTT CSVGGFGRANTEAFF
14 once TRBJ1-3 TRBD1 TRBV6-5 TGTGCCAGCAGTTACGGGACAGGAACAAACACCATATATTTT CASSYGTGTNTIYF
14 . TRBJ2-7 . TRBV15 TGTGCCACCAGCAGAGAACTACCCTCGAGGGAGCAGTACTTC CATSRELPSREQYF
15 . TRBJ2-2 TRBD2 TRBV3-1/TRBV3-2 TGTGCCAGCAGCCCTTCTAGCGGCGGCACCGGGGAGCTGTTTTTT CASSPSSGGTGELFF
13 . TRBJ1-6 . TRBV29-1 TGCAGCGTTACCGCGGGACCCAATTCACCCCTCCACTTT CSVTAGPNSPLHF
16 . TRBJ2-3 . TRBV21-1 TGTGCCAGCAGCCTGAGGGGGCACTGGGGGACAGATACGCAGTATTTT CASSLRGHWGTDTQYF
14 once TRBJ2-7 . TRBV6-5 TGTGCCAGCAGTCTAACCGGGACATTCTACGAGCAGTACTTC CASSLTGTFYEQYF
14 once TRBJ2-2 . TRBV28 TGTGCCAGCAGTTCAGGCGGGCCCACCGGGGAGCTGTTTTTT CASSSGGPTGELFF
14 . TRBJ2-7 TRBD2 TRBV28 TGTGCCAGCAGTTTCCTACATAGCGGGAGGGCGCAGTACTTC CASSFLHSGRAQYF